This T cell receptor (beta chain) is drawn from a study of shared clonotypes between healthy human individuals. Turning to the study itself: CD4 naive cells filled three plates per donor, CD4 memory three, CD8 naive two and CD8 memory one.

The method was immunoSEQ multiplex PCR; TCRdb's version includes in-frame clones alone and lacks a portion of them. The sample holds around 2.1 million clones; almost 96% are singletons and the top ten take over 0.1%. V was pared by 3 bases and J by 2 bases, with 7 bases of the junction left unmatched. This CDR3 comprises 16 residues. Germline V CDR1 and CDR2: MNHNS, SASEGT. Splitting the CD4+ cells yielded a CD45RA+ naive subset and a CD45RA-negative memory subset. The source material was naive CD4+ T cells sorted from blood. As for subset: CD45RA+ positively selected. This sequence was found in a young man in good health. The chain uses TRBV6-1 and TRBJ2-5; TRBD1 aligns across 9 bases. CDR3 protein: CASSDRAGTGQETQYF. In DNA form, the CDR3 reads TGTGCCAGCAGTGACCGCGCCGGGACAGGGCAAGAGACCCAGTACTTC.